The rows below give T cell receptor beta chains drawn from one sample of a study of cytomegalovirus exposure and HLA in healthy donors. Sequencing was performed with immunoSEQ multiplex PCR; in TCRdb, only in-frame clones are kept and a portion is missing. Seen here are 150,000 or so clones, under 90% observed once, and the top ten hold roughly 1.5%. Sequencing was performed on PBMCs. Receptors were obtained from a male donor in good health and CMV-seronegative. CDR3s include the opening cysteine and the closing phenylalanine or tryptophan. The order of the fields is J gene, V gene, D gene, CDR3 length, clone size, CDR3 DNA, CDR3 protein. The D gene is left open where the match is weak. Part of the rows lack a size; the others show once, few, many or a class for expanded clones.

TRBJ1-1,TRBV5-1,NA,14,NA,TGCGCCAGCAGCTGGCAGGGGCAGAACACTGAAGCTTTCTTT,CASSWQGQNTEAFF
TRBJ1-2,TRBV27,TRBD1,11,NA,TGTGCCACCCGGACAGGGGCTGGCTACACCTTC,CATRTGAGYTF
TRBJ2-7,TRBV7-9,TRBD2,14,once,TGTGCCAGCAGCCGACTAGCTTCCTCCTACGAGCAGTACTTC,CASSRLASSYEQYF
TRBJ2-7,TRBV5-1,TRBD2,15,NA,TGCGCCAGCAGCTTGGCCCCGTTGCGGGAGTACGAGCAGTACTTC,CASSLAPLREYEQYF
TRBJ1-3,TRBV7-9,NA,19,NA,TGTGCCAGCAGCCTAGTCGGAGGGCCGCGTCTTCTTTTAGAAAACACCATATATTTT,CASSLVGGPRLLLENTIYF
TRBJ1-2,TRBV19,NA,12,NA,TGTGCCAGTAGTAATTTATTCTATGGCTACACCTTC,CASSNLFYGYTF
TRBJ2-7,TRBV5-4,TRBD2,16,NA,TGTGCCAGCAGCTTGGTAGGGGACTATCTTTCCTACGAGCAGTACTTC,CASSLVGDYLSYEQYF
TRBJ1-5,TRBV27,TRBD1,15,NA,TGTGCCAGCAGTTTAGGACAGGGGCGCAATCAGCCCCAGCATTTT,CASSLGQGRNQPQHF
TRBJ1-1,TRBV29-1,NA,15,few,TGCAGCGTTGAAGATTTGATTCACACGAACACTGAAGCTTTCTTT,CSVEDLIHTNTEAFF
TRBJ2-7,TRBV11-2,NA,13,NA,TGTGCCAGCAGCTTAGTCGCAAAATACGAGCAGTACTTC,CASSLVAKYEQYF
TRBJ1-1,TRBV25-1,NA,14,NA,TGTGCCAGCAGTGAGCCCGGAGCTAGAACTGAAGCTTTCTTT,CASSEPGARTEAFF
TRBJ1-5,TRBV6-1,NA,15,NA,TGTGCCAGCAGTGACGGCCAGGGAAGCAATCAGCCCCAGCATTTT,CASSDGQGSNQPQHF
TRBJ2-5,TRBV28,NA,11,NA,TGTGCCAGCAGTTTGAGGGAGACCCAGTACTTC,CASSLRETQYF
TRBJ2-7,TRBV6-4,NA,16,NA,TGTGCCAGCAGCTCCGTCAAGGGGCGAACAAGGTACGAGCAGTACTTC,CASSSVKGRTRYEQYF
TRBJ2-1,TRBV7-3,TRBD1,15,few,TGTGCCAGCAGCAAGGGACAGGGACTATACAATGAGCAGTTCTTC,CASSKGQGLYNEQFF
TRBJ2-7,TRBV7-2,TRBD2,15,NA,TGTGCCAGCAGCTTAATCGGTTGGGGTGGGGAGGGAGAGTACTTC,CASSLIGWGGEGEYF
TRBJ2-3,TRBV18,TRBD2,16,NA,TGTGCCAGCTCGGACGATAGCGGGACGTCGCGGGATACGCAGTATTTT,CASSDDSGTSRDTQYF
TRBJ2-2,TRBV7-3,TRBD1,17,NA,TGTGCCAGCAGCCGACGCCCCGGACAGGCGGACACCGGGGAGCTGTTTTTT,CASSRRPGQADTGELFF
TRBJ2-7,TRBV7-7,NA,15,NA,TGTGCCAGCAGCTTTTCCGAACGGGGTGACTACGAGCAGTACTTC,CASSFSERGDYEQYF
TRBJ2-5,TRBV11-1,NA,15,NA,TGTGCCAGCAGCTTAGCCCAGGGTCGCGGAGAGACCCAGTACTTC,CASSLAQGRGETQYF
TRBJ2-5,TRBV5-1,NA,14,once,TGCGCCAGCAGCCCGGGGGTTATTAGGGAGACCCAGTACTTC,CASSPGVIRETQYF
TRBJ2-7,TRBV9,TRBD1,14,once,TGTGCCAGCAGCGTGGGGACAGGGCCCTACGAGCAGTACTTC,CASSVGTGPYEQYF
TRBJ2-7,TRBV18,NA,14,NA,TGTGCCAGCTCACGAGAACAGGTTACCTACGAGCAGTACTTC,CASSREQVTYEQYF
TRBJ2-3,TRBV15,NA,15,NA,TGTGCCACCAGCAGAGCGGGGGATAGTGTAGATACGCAGTATTTT,CATSRAGDSVDTQYF
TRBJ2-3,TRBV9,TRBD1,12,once,TGTGCCAGCAGCGCGAGACAGGGCCCGCAGTATTTT,CASSARQGPQYF
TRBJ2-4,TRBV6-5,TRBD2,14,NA,TGTGCCAGCAGTTTCGGGGGAGGGGAAAACATTCAGTACTTC,CASSFGGGENIQYF
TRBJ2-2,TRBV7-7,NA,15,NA,TGTGCCAGCAGCTCAGGGGCAGGGAGCACCGGGGAGCTGTTTTTT,CASSSGAGSTGELFF
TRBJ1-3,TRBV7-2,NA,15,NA,TGTGCCAGCAGCCCTGCGGGACTTTTGGGAAACACCATATATTTT,CASSPAGLLGNTIYF
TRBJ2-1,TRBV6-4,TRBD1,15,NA,TGTGCCAGCAGCTCTGACGGACAGGGTTACAATGAGCAGTTCTTC,CASSSDGQGYNEQFF
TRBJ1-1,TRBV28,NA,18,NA,TGTGCCACTAAAATGGGAGGGGGGGTAGTTATTGTTAACACTGAAGCTTTCTTT,CATKMGGGVVIVNTEAFF
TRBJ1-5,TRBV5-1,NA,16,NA,TGCGCCAGCAGAGAAGAGGCAGGGGATAGCAATCAGCCCCAGCATTTT,CASREEAGDSNQPQHF
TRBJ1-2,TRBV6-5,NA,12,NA,TGTGCCAGTACCCCAGGGGCAGGGGGCTACACCTTC,CASTPGAGGYTF
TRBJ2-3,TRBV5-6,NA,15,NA,TGTGCCAGCAGCTTGGTCCTGTTGTCGGCAGATACGCAGTATTTT,CASSLVLLSADTQYF
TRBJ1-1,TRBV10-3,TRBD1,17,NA,TGTGCCATCAGTGAAGTGCACAGGGGTAAGGCGAACACTGAAGCTTTCTTT,CAISEVHRGKANTEAFF
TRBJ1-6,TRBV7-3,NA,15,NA,TGTGCCAGCAGCTTGCAGGGCCCGAATAATTCACCCCTCCACTTT,CASSLQGPNNSPLHF
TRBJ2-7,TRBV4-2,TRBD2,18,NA,TGTGCCAGCAGCCAAGAGATGCTAGCGGGAGGGCTTCTGCTCGAGCAGTACTTC,CASSQEMLAGGLLLEQYF
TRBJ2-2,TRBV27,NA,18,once,NA,CASSSSVFRKRTVRGAVF
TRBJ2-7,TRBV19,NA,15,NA,TGTGCCAGTAGTACCTCCGGGTCCAACCTAGACGAGCAGTACTTC,CASSTSGSNLDEQYF
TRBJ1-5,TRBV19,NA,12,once,TGTGCCACCACGTTAGGGGGTCAGCCCCAGCATTTT,CATTLGGQPQHF
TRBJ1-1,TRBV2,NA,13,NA,TGTGCCAGCAGGCTCCGGGAAACCACTGAAGCTTTCTTT,CASRLRETTEAFF
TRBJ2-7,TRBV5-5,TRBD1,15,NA,TGTGCCAGCAGCTTGGTGGACAGGGGGGCCTACGAGCAGTACTTC,CASSLVDRGAYEQYF
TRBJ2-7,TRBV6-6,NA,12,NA,TGTGCCAGCAGTTACTCGGGCACCCCGCAGTACTTC,CASSYSGTPQYF
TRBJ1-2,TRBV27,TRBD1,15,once,TGTGCCAGCAGTCTCCCCGGACAGGGGTTGTGGGGCTACACCTTC,CASSLPGQGLWGYTF
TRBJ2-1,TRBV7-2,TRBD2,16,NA,TGTGCCAGCAGCTTTGGGACGGTAGCGGGAGGTGCTGAGCAGTTCTTC,CASSFGTVAGGAEQFF
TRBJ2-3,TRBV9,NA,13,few,TGTGCCAGCAGCGTGGCTAGCACAGATACGCAGTATTTT,CASSVASTDTQYF
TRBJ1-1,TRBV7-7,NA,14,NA,TGTGCCAGCAGCCCTACAGAGATGAACACTGAAGCTTTCTTT,CASSPTEMNTEAFF
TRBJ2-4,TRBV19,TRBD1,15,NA,TGTGCCAGTAGTACCTCCGGGACAGAAATAAACATTCAGTACTTC,CASSTSGTEINIQYF
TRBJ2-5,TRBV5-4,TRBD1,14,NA,TGTGCCAGCAGCTGGAGACAGGGGGGAGAGACCCAGTACTTC,CASSWRQGGETQYF
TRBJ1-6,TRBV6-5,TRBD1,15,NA,TGTGCCAGCACCCGACCCGGGACAGGGGATTCACCCCTCCACTTT,CASTRPGTGDSPLHF
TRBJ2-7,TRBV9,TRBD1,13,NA,TGTGCCAGCAGCCCGGGACAGGGATACGAGCAGTACTTC,CASSPGQGYEQYF
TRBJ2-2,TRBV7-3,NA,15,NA,TGTGCCAGCAGCCCTGACAGGCTTGTCACCGGGGAGCTGTTTTTT,CASSPDRLVTGELFF
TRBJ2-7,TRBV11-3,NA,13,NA,TGTGCCAGCAGCTTAGGCCCCCGCGGCGAGCAGTACTTC,CASSLGPRGEQYF
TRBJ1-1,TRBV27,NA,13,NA,TGTGCCAGCAGTTTCGCGGGGCTCACTGAAGCTTTCTTT,CASSFAGLTEAFF
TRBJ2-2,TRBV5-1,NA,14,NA,TGCGCCAGCAGCTCCACCCCGGGGACCGGGGAGCTGTTTTTT,CASSSTPGTGELFF
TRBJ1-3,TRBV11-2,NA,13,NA,TGTGCCAGCAGGACAGGAGCTGGAAACACCATATATTTT,CASRTGAGNTIYF